This paragraph covers one TCR beta chain sequence. The entry originates in a study of T cells in tuberculosis. Sequencing was performed with immunoSEQ multiplex PCR; in TCRdb, only in-frame clones are kept and a portion is missing. Of about 33,000 clones in the sample, 92% are singletons; the top ten hold approximately 6.8%. Time point of the sample: new active TB diagnosis, blood taken before or within 7 days of starting treatment. The germline CDR1 and CDR2 sequences are SNHLY and FYNNEI. The CDR3 loop spans 14 amino acids. Losses at the gene ends were 6 bases for V and 9 bases for J; bases not matched to a gene: 10.

This material consisted of PBMCs, taken at tuberculosis diagnosis. The sequence came from an adult with tuberculosis. Some clones in this sample may be carry-over from other donors' samples. The chain couples TRBV2 to TRBJ2-1; TRBD1 matches 8 bases. The CDR3 loop is CASSAGTGNGEQFF. In DNA form, the CDR3 reads TGTGCCAGCAGCGCCGGGACAGGTAATGGTGAGCAGTTCTTC.